This entry lists 23 T cell receptor beta chains sequenced from one sample in a study of T cell responses to AZD1222 COVID-19 vaccine. Profiling relied on immunoSEQ multiplex PCR, and the TCRdb table lists in-frame clones only, not all of them. The table has 90,000 to 100,000 clones, 85% to 90% seen once. The source material was peripheral blood, sampled on day 0 of AZD1222 vaccination. These TCRs come from an adult in good health.

CDR3 protein: CATSRVVEDEQYF. CDR3 nucleotides: TGTGCCACCAGCAGAGTGGTAGAAGACGAGCAGTACTTC. The rearrangement joins TRBV15 to TRBJ2-7; D not resolved. The CDR3 is made up of 13 amino acids. CDR1 is LNHNV and CDR2 is YYDKDF in the germline V gene (reference sequence). V lost 1 base to trimming and J lost 5 bases, with 9 bases between them.

V gene TRBV3-1 (or the pseudogene TRBV3-2) combines with J gene TRBJ2-7, with 8 bases identical to TRBD2. Germline V gene data show CDR1 as LGHDT and CDR2 as YNNKEL (reference sequence). Unmatched junction bases numbered 12, after V lost 5 bases and J lost 0 bases. This CDR3 has 17 amino acids. DNA for the CDR3: TGTGCCAGCAGCGAATCTTGGACCGGGACTAGCTCCTACGAGCAGTACTTC. Translating it yields CASSESWTGTSSYEQYF.

The chain recombines TRBV28 with TRBJ1-1, with D unresolved. Looked up from germline, CDR1 is MDHEN and CDR2 is SYDVKM. V shed 8 bases and J shed 1 base, with 17 bases lying between them. This CDR3 is 15 amino acids long. The CDR3 sequence is CASSSPRVWNTEAFF. The CDR3 coding sequence is TGTGCCAGCTCTAGTCCCCGGGTTTGGAACACTGAAGCTTTCTTT.

This chain uses TRBV19 with TRBJ2-2, with 12 bases lining up with TRBD2. The germline CDR1 and CDR2 sequences are LNHDA and SQIVND (reference sequence). J lost 2 bases, V lost 6 bases, and 1 base had no gene match. The CDR3 runs 15 residues. CDR3 loop: CASRGLAGNTGELFF. CDR3 bases: TGTGCCAGTAGGGGACTAGCGGGTAACACCGGGGAGCTGTTTTTT.

This chain joins TRBV6-5 and TRBJ1-5; no reliable D call. The CDR3 totals 13 residues. Looked up from germline, CDR1 is MNHEY and CDR2 is SVGAGI. V dropped 4 bases and J dropped 6 bases, with 10 bases sitting between them. This CDR3 is CASSFSDRQPQHF. Written as DNA, the CDR3 is TGTGCCAGCAGTTTCAGTGACCGTCAGCCCCAGCATTTT.

This clone was detected once. The genes are TRBV5-1 and TRBJ2-3; TRBD2 agrees at 8 bases. V was pared by 1 base and J by 0 bases, with 4 bases of the junction left unmatched. Germline assignment: CDR1 SGHRS and CDR2 YFSETQ. CDR3 length: 16 residues. This CDR3 is CASSLMSGGSTDTQYF. Written as DNA, the CDR3 is TGCGCCAGCAGCTTGATGAGCGGGGGAAGCACAGATACGCAGTATTTT.

J is TRBJ2-3 and V is TRBV7-2; D is perhaps TRBD1 (6 bases). Trimming pared 1 base from V and 4 bases from J, leaving 21 bases between. Germline CDR1 SGHTA, CDR2 FQGNSA. The CDR3 extends over 18 amino acids. The CDR3 loop is CASSLVAVVGQRADTQYF. For the CDR3, the DNA is TGTGCCAGCAGCTTAGTGGCAGTCGTTGGACAGCGAGCAGATACGCAGTATTTT.

V gene TRBV30 combines with J gene TRBJ2-7; 10 bases align to TRBD2. The ends lost 0 bases at V and 2 bases at J; junction bases unmatched: 10. The CDR3 is 17 amino acids. From germline, CDR1 is GTSNPN and CDR2 SVGIG (reference sequence). The CDR3: CAWSVGLAGDLAYEQYF. CDR3 nucleotide sequence: TGTGCCTGGAGTGTAGGGCTAGCGGGAGATCTCGCCTACGAGCAGTACTTC.

The V and J genes are TRBV28 and TRBJ2-7; 11 bases map to TRBD1. There are 15 residues in the CDR3. With 3 bases clipped from V and 5 bases from J, the junction kept 6 bases outside the gene matches. The germline V gene encodes CDR1 MDHEN and CDR2 SYDVKM. The CDR3 DNA reads TGTGCCAGCAGTTTGGGACAGGGGGTATTCCACGAGCAGTACTTC. Protein product: CASSLGQGVFHEQYF.

This clone was observed a few times. The V call is TRBV2, the J call TRBJ2-7; D not certain. Trimming shortened V by 3 bases and J by 2 bases, and 5 bases separated the two germline ends. Per germline, CDR1 SNHLY and CDR2 FYNNEI. The CDR3 sequence is 12 residues long. CDR3 protein: CASSEQPYEQYF. DNA of the CDR3: TGTGCCAGCAGTGAGCAACCCTACGAGCAGTACTTC. Full variable domain (rest looked up from reference TRBV2 and TRBJ2-7): EPEVTQTPSHQVTQMGQEVILRCVPISNHLYFYWYRQILGQKVEFLVSFYNNEISEKSEIFDDQFSVERPDGSNFTLKIRSTKLEDSAMYFCASSEQPYEQYFGPGTRLTVT.

CDR3 amino acids: CASRKLIDTGELFF. CDR3 nucleotide sequence: TGTGCCAGCAGGAAGCTGATAGACACCGGGGAGCTGTTTTTT. The chain carries TRBV6-4 and TRBJ2-2; unclear D gene. This CDR3 is 14 amino acids long. Germline V CDR1 and CDR2: MRHNA, SNTAGT. The germline V and J ends were trimmed by 6 bases and 3 bases, with 11 bases remaining between them.

The rearrangement links TRBV27 to TRBJ2-1, with TRBD2 matching over 16 bases. V trimming: 5 bases; J trimming: 8 bases; junction bases outside the gene matches: 12. CDR3 length: 18 amino acids. Germline lookup yields CDR1 MNHEY and CDR2 SMNVEV (reference sequence). The CDR3 sequence: CASSLLGLAGGPVYEQFF. CDR3 nucleotide sequence: TGTGCCAGCAGTCTACTGGGACTAGCGGGAGGGCCTGTATATGAGCAGTTCTTC.

CDR3 sequence reads: CASSDENTEAFF. CDR3 DNA sequence: TGTGCCAGCAGTGACGAGAACACTGAAGCTTTCTTT. The chain employs TRBV6-2 or TRBV6-3 and TRBJ1-1; D unclear. CDR3 length: 12 residues. The germline gives CDR1 MNHEY, CDR2 SVGEGT. Trimming removed 5 bases at V and 1 base at J, with 5 bases between.

The chain employs TRBV11-3 and TRBJ2-1; a possible D gene is TRBD2 (5 bases). Germline V gene lookup returns CDR1 SGHNT and CDR2 YENEEA. V gave up 1 base and J gave up 8 bases, with 15 bases separating them. The CDR3 is 15 residues long. CDR3 bases: TGTGCCAGCAGCTTAGGCGGGTGGGGTGGAGATGAGCAGTTCTTC. Its protein is CASSLGGWGGDEQFF.

The chain combines TRBV28 with TRBJ2-4, with TRBD1 identical over 8 bases. V gave up 5 bases and J gave up 8 bases; unmatched junction bases: 5. There are 13 residues in the CDR3. CDR1 is MDHEN and CDR2 is SYDVKM in the germline V gene. CDR3 sequence (DNA): TGTGCCAGCAGTCTCGACAGGGGTTACATTCAGTACTTC. Translation gives CASSLDRGYIQYF.

This chain connects TRBV2 to TRBJ1-1; D unclear. Germline loops: CDR1 SNHLY, CDR2 FYNNEI. V was trimmed by 3 bases and J by 5 bases, leaving 13 bases between them. The CDR3 sequence is 14 residues long. This chain's CDR3 is CASSEARGETEAFF. The CDR3 nucleotides read TGTGCCAGCAGTGAGGCGCGTGGAGAAACTGAAGCTTTCTTT.

This clone has a handful of counts. The V and J genes are TRBV2 and TRBJ2-3; D perhaps matches TRBD2 (5 bases). The V end lost 8 bases, the J end lost 0 bases, and 15 bases lay between the germline ends. The CDR3 spans 15 residues. Germline-derived CDR1 and CDR2 are SNHLY and FYNNEI. DNA for the CDR3: TGTGCCAGCCGGTCTAAGAGCGGCAGCACAGATACGCAGTATTTT. Its translation: CASRSKSGSTDTQYF.

CDR3 protein: CATSDLRSGLGIEQFF. The CDR3 region has the DNA TGTGCCACCAGTGATTTGCGGAGCGGCCTCGGGATTGAGCAGTTCTTC. This chain links TRBV24-1 with TRBJ2-1; tentative D call: TRBD2 (5 bases). CDR3 length: 16 amino acids. Germline-derived CDR1 and CDR2 are KGHDR and SFDVKD. V was cut by 0 bases and J by 9 bases, with 17 bases left in between.

Here the CDR3 reads CAISDSSSGNTIYF. DNA for the CDR3: TGTGCCATCAGTGACTCGAGCTCTGGAAACACCATATATTTT. The J gene is TRBJ1-3, the V gene TRBV10-3; D call uncertain. The CDR3 has 14 residues. V was pared by 3 bases and J by 0 bases, with 6 bases between. Germline lookup yields CDR1 ENHRY and CDR2 SYGVKD.

V and J are TRBV6-1 and TRBJ2-1; 11 bases match TRBD2. CDR3 length: 17 amino acids. Germline V gene lookup returns CDR1 MNHNS and CDR2 SASEGT. Losses at the gene ends were 2 bases for V and 8 bases for J; bases not matched to a gene: 11. This CDR3 reads CASSEPTSGDRWDEQFF. CDR3 nucleotides: TGTGCCAGCAGTGAACCGACTAGCGGGGACCGTTGGGATGAGCAGTTCTTC.

V usage is TRBV4-2 and J usage is TRBJ2-1, with D possibly matching TRBD2 (6 bases). The CDR3 sequence is 13 residues long. Germline V gene sequence: CDR1 LGHNA, CDR2 YNFKEQ. Trimming left V 4 bases short and J 13 bases short, with 17 bases between. CDR3 in DNA: TGTGCCAGCAGCCTCCCCAGCGGGCTGGGCCAGTTCTTC. The encoded protein is CASSLPSGLGQFF.

The chain is built from TRBV5-8 and TRBJ2-7; TRBD2 matches 13 bases. Germline CDR1 SGHTS, CDR2 YDEGEE. With V trimmed by 3 bases and J by 4 bases, 4 bases remained unmatched. The CDR3 has 15 amino acids. DNA of the CDR3: TGTGCCAGCAGCTCTGGACTAGCGGGAGTTTACGAGCAGTACTTC. Its protein product is CASSSGLAGVYEQYF.

The genes are TRBV7-9 and TRBJ2-3; 9 nucleotides agree with TRBD2. The V segment lost 5 bases and the J segment 5 bases; nucleotides outside the gene matches: 11. Germline lookup yields CDR1 SEHNR and CDR2 FQNEAQ (reference sequence). CDR3 length equals 16 residues. The DNA of the CDR3 is TGTGCCAGCAGCCCCCGGGGTAGCGGGAGTAAAGATACGCAGTATTTT. Translated: CASSPRGSGSKDTQYF.